This T cell receptor beta chain was found in a study of blood T cell repertoires in COVID-19. With 2 bases removed from V and 5 bases from J, the gap between germline ends came to 15 bases. The CDR3 consists of 15 residues. Germline V gene sequence: CDR1 MNHNS, CDR2 SASEGT. Profiled with immunoSEQ multiplex PCR; TCRdb holds only in-frame clones, not every one. The sample holds around 200,000 clones; roughly 87% are singletons and the top ten take roughly 2%. The specimen sequenced was peripheral blood. The rearrangement joins TRBV6-1 to TRBJ1-1, with D possibly TRBD1 on 5 matching bases. This clonotype was sampled from a man aged 35 to 55 with active or convalescent COVID-19. The CDR3 nucleotides are TGTGCCAGCAGTGAAAATCCGTCGCGGGGGACTGAAGCTTTCTTT. It is translated as CASSENPSRGTEAFF.